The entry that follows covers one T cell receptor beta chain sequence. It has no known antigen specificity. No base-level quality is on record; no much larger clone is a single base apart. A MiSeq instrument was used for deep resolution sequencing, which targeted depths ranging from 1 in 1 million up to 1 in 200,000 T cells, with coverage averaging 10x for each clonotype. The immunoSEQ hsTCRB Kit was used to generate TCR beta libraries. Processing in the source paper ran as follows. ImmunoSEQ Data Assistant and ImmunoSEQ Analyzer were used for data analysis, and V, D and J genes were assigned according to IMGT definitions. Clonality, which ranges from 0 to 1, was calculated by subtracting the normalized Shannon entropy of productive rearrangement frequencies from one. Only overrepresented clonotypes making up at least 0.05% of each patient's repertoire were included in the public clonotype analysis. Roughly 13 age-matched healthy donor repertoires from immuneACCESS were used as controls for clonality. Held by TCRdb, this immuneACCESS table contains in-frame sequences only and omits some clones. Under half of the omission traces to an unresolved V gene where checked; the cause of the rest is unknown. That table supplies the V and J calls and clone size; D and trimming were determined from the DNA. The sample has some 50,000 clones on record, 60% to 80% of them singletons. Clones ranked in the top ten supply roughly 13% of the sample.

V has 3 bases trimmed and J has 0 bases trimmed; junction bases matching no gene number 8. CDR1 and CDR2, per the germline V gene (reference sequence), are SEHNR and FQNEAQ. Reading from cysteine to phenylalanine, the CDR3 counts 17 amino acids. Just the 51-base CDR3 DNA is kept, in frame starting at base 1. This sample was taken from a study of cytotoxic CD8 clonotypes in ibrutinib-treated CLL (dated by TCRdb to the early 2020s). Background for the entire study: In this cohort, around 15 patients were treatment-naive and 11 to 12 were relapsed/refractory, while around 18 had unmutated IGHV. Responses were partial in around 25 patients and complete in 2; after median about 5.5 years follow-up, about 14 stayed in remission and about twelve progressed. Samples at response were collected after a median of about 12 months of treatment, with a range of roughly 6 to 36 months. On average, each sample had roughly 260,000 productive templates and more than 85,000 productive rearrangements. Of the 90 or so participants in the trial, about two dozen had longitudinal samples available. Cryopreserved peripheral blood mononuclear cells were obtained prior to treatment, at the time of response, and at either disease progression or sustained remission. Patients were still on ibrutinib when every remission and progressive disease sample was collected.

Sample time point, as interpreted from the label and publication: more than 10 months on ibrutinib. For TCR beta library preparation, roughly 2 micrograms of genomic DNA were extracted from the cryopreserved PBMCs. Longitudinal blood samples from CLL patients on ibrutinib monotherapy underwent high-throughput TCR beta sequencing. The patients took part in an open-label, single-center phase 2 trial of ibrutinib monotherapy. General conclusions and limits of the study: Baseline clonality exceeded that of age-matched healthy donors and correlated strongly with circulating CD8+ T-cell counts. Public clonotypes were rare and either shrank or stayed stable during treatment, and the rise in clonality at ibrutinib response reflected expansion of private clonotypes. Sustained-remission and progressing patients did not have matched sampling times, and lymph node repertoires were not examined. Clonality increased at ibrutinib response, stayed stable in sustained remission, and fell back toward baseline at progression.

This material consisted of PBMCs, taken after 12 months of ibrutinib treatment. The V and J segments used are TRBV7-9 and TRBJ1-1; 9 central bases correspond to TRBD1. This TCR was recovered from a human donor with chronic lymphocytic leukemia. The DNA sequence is TGTGCCAGCAGCTTCAGGACAGGGGCCCCTTTGAACACTGAAGCTTTCTTT. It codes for CASSFRTGAPLNTEAFF. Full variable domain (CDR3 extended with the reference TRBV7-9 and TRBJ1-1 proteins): DTGVSQNPRHKITKRGQNVTFRCDPISEHNRLYWYRQTLGQGPEFLTYFQNEAQLEKSRLLSDRFSAERPKGSFSTLEIQRTEQGDSAMYLCASSFRTGAPLNTEAFFGQGTRLTVV.